This entry features one TCR beta chain sequence. Repertoires were generated with immunoSEQ multiplex PCR, while TCRdb's copy carries only in-frame clones and drops some. The table lists over 15,000 clones, over 75% of them singletons. These data are taken from a study of PD-1 blockade in classical Hodgkin lymphoma. Indicated time point: cycle 4 day 1 (C4D1), after 6 weeks of nivolumab. Relapse was seen in all patients after autologous stem cell transplantation, and brentuximab vedotin exposure was variable. Germline assignment: CDR1 MNHEY and CDR2 SVGAGI. CDR3 length equals 14 residues. The junction had 7 bases not matched to a gene; V was cut back by 2 bases and J by 7 bases.

The sequence was collected from a human donor with classical Hodgkin lymphoma. This rearrangement joins TRBV6-5 to TRBJ1-1; 7 bases are shared with TRBD1. The sequenced sample was peripheral blood mononuclear cells (PBMCs), obtained before the fourth cycle of nivolumab. CDR3: CASSYAGTEGEAFF. As DNA, the CDR3 is TGTGCCAGCAGTTACGCGGGGACAGAGGGTGAAGCTTTCTTT.